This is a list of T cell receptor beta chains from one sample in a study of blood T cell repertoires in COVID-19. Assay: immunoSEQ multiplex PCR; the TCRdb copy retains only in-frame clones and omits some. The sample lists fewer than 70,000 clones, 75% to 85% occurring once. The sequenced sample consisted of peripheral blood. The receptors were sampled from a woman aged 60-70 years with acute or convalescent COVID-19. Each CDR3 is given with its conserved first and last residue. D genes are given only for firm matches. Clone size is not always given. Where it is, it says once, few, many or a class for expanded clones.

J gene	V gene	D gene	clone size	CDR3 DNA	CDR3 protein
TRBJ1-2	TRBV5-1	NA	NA	TGCGCCAGCACGGGAGGGGACTATGGCTACACCTTC	CASTGGDYGYTF
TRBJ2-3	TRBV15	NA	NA	TGTGCCACCAGCAGAGACCCAGCAGATACGCAGTATTTT	CATSRDPADTQYF
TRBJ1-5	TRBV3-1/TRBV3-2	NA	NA	TGTGCCAGCAGCCAGGTTGGAGTGAATCAGCCCCAGCATTTT	CASSQVGVNQPQHF
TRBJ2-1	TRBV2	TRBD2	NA	TGTGCCAGCAGTGAATATGGCGGGGGTCCTTACAATGAGCAGTTCTTC	CASSEYGGGPYNEQFF
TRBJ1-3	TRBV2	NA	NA	TGTGCCAGCTGCTCCTATGCTGGAAACACCATATATTTT	CASCSYAGNTIYF
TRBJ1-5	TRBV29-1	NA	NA	TGCAGCGTTGAAGACTCGGCGGGTGGGAAGCCCCAGCATTTT	CSVEDSAGGKPQHF
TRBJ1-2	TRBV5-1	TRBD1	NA	TGCGCCAGCAACCAAGGACAGGAAACCTATGGCTACACCTTC	CASNQGQETYGYTF
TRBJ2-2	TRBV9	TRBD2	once	TGTGCCAGCAGCGTGTCAGCGGGGGAGAACACCGGGGAGCTGTTTTTT	CASSVSAGENTGELFF
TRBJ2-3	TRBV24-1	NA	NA	TGTGCCACCAGTGGTCGGGGGAGCGCAGATACGCAGTATTTT	CATSGRGSADTQYF
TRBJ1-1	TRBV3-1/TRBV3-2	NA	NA	TGTGCCAGCAGCCAAGCGGCAGGGATGAACACTGAAGCTTTCTTT	CASSQAAGMNTEAFF
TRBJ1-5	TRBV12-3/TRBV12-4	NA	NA	TGTGCCAGCCGCAGGGGTAGTGAGCCCCAGCATTTT	CASRRGSEPQHF
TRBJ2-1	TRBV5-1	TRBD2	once	TGCGCCAGCAGCCCCGGGACTAGCGGACCCCCCTACAATGAGCAGTTCTTC	CASSPGTSGPPYNEQFF
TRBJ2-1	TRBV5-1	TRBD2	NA	TGCGCCAGCAGCTTGGCTAGCGGGGGTATGGCCAATGAGCAGTTCTTC	CASSLASGGMANEQFF
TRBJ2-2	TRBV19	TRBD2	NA	TGTGCCAGTAGTGCCATTGCTAGCGGGACCGGGGAGCTGTTTTTT	CASSAIASGTGELFF
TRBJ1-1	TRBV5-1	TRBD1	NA	TGCGCCAGCAGCTTGGCCAGGGGGGTAAACACTGAAGCTTTCTTT	CASSLARGVNTEAFF
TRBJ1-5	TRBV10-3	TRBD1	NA	TGTGCCATCAGTGCAGGGGGCGGCAGCAATCAGCCCCAGCATTTT	CAISAGGGSNQPQHF
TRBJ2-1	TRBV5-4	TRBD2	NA	TGTGCCAGCAGCTTTACCGGGACTAGCGGGGGGGCCCAGTACAATGAGCAGTTCTTC	CASSFTGTSGGAQYNEQFF
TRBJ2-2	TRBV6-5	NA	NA	TGTGCCAGCAGACCCGGGACGAACACCGGGGAGCTGTTTTTT	CASRPGTNTGELFF
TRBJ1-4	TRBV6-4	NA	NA	TGTGCCAGCATGGGTACTAGGATTAATGAAAAACTGTTTTTT	CASMGTRINEKLFF
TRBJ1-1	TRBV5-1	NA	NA	TGCGCCAGCAGCTTGGGGTTAGACACTGAAGCTTTCTTT	CASSLGLDTEAFF
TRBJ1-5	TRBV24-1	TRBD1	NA	TGTGCCACCGGGGGGGGACAGGGGGCAATCCCACAGCCCCAGCATTTT	CATGGGQGAIPQPQHF
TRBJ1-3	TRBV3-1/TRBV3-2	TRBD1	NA	TGTGCCAGCAGCCAAGCCATTTTAGACAGGGACTCTGGAAACACCATATATTTT	CASSQAILDRDSGNTIYF